The T cell receptor (beta chain) described here comes from a study of HIV-infected patients and healthy controls. The CDR3 spans 14 residues. V lost 0 bases and J lost 1, with 6 bases in between. Germline lookup yields CDR1 LGHNA and CDR2 YNFKEQ. The study, taken as a whole, reports: In healthy controls, MAIT alpha CDR3s were common; in HIV+ repertoires, severely depleted. HIV-infected patients shared fewer CDR3 sequences between individuals than healthy controls.

In the case of this clonotype: The antigen remains undetermined.

Reverse transcription used 450 to 550 ng RNA and constant-region primers for alpha and beta. Each of the alpha and beta chains got its own library through chain-specific third strand synthesis with indices. TCRdb processed the 5' RACE reads anew with MiXCR; each CDR3 protein has one entry. This sample has some 20,000 distinct CDR3 sequences; 9% to 15% occur once, and the top ten carry more than 9.5%. The repertoire came from unfractionated whole blood and reflected all unsorted peripheral T cells. The RNA source was an approximately 2.6 ml peripheral blood draw. This TCR derives from an adult in good health. J is TRBJ1-1 and V is TRBV4-2; D is ambiguous. The sequenced sample was blood. As DNA, the CDR3 is TGTGCCAGCAGCCAAGATGGGCCGAACACTGAAGCTTTCTTT. Amino acids: CASSQDGPNTEAFF.